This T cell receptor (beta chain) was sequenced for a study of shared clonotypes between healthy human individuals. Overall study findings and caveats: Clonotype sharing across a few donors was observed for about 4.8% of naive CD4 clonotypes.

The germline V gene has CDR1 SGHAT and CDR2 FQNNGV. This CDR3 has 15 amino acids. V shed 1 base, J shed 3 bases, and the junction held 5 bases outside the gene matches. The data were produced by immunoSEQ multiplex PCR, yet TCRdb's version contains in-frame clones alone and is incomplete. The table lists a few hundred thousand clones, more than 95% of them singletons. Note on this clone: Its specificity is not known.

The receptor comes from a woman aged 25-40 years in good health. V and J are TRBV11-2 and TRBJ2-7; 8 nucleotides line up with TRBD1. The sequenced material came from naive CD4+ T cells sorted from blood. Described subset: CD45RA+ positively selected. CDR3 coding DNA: TGTGCCAGCAGCTTAGTTGGGACAGGCTTCTACGAGCAGTACTTC. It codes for CASSLVGTGFYEQYF.